The T cell receptor beta chain described here comes from a study (dated by TCRdb to the early 2020s). Looking up the germline V gene (reference sequence) yields CDR1 SEHNR and CDR2 FQNEAQ. Including cysteine and phenylalanine, the CDR3 has 13 amino acids. Only CDR3 DNA remains: 39 bases, in frame from the first base. A distance of 10 bases separates the germline ends of V and J, which lose 2 bases and 5 bases respectively. PBMCs were separated from peripheral blood, and TCR beta sequencing was performed on genomic DNA obtained from unsorted PBMCs. General findings and caveats noted by the study authors: According to the authors, more investigation is needed, including longitudinal sampling and evaluation of a control group.

Survey-level sequencing on the immunoSEQ platform was used to profile TCR beta chain repertoires. As for the original processing: CDR3 amino acid length spectratypes and V-J pairing frequencies were compared, and repertoire diversity was measured with the inverse Simpson index. Clonotypes specific to SARS-CoV-2, CMV, influenza A and EBV were annotated by matching TCR beta CDR3 sequences against VDJdb. The immuneACCESS repertoire file appears here via TCRdb, limited to in-frame rearrangements. These files lack a portion of the clones; in checked studies, under half of the deficit traces to unresolved V genes, and the cause of the others is not known. D and trimming come from the DNA, and the V and J calls and clone size come from that table. The sample table contains about 68,000 clones; only one count was recorded for over 85% of them. Clones ranked in the top ten supply around 4.5% of the sample.

Worth noting for this clone: Its target antigen remains unknown. No clone much larger than this one lies a single base away; base qualities are absent.

Sequencing was done on a sample of PBMCs. The receptor was isolated from a man aged 35 to 55 with rheumatoid arthritis. In this chain, TRBV7-9 is recombined with TRBJ2-7, with TRBD1 perhaps the D gene, on 6 matching bases. The nucleotide sequence reads as follows: TGTGCCAGCAGCTTAAAACAGGGTGACGAGCAGTACTTC. The encoded protein is CASSLKQGDEQYF.